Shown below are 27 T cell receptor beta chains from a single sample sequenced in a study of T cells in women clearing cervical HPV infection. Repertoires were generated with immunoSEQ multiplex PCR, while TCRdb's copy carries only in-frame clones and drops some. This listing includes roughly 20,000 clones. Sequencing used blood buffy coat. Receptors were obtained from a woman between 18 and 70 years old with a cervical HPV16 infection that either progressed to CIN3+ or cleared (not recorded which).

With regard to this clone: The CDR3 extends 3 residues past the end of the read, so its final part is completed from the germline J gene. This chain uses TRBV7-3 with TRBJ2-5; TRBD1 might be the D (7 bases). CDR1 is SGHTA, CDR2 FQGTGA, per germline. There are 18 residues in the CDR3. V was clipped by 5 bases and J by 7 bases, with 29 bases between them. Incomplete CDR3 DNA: TGTGCCAGCAGCCCGGGGCATCGGACAGGAGGGCATCGGGGGACC. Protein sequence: CASSPGHRTGGHRGT. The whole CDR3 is CASSPGHRTGGHRGTQYF.

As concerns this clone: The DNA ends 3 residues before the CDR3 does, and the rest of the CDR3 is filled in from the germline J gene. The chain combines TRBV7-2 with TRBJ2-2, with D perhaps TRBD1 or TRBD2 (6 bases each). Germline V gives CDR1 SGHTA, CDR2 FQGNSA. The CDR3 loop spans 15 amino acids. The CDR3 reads CASSLAVRGGSPLFF. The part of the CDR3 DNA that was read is TGTGCCAGCAGCTTAGCAGTCAGGGGAGGCTCACCG.

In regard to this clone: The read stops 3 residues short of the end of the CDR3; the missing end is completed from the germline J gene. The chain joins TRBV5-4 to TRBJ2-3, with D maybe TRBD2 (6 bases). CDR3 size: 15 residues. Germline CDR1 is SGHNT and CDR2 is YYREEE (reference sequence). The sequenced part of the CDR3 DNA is TGTGCCAGCAGCTTAAATAGCGGAAATAGAGAGACG. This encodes CASSLNSGNRET. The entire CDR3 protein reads CASSLNSGNRETQYF.

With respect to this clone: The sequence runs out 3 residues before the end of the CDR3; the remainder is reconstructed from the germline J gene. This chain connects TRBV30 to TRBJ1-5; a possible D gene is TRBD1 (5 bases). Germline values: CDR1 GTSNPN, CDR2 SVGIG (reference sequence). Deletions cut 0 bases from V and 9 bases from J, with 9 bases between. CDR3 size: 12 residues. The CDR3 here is CAWSVEGPPQHF. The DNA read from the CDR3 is TGTGCCTGGAGTGTAGAGGGGCCGCCC.

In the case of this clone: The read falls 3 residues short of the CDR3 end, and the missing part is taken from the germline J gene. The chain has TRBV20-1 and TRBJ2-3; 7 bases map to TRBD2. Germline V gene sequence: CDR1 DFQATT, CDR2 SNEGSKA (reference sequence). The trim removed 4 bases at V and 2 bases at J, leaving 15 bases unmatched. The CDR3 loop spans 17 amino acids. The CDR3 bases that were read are TGCAGTGCTACGCCTCGGGCGGGGGACCAGATCACAGATACG. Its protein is CSATPRAGDQITDT. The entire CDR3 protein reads CSATPRAGDQITDTQYF.

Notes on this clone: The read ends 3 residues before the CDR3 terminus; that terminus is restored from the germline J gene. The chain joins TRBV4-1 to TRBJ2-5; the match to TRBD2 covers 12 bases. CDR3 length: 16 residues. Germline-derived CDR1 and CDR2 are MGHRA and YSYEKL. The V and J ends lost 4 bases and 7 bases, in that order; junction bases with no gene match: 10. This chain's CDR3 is CASSPSGGAEGMTQYF. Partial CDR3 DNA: TGCGCCAGCAGCCCTAGCGGGGGGGCGGAGGGTATGACC.

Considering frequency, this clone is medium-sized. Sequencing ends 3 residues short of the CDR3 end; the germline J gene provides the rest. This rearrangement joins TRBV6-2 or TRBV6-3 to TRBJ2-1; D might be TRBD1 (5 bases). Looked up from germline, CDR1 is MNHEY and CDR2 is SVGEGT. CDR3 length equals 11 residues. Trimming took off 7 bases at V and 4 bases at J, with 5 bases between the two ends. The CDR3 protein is CASTGYNEQFF. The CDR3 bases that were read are TGTGCCAGCACAGGGTACAATGAG.

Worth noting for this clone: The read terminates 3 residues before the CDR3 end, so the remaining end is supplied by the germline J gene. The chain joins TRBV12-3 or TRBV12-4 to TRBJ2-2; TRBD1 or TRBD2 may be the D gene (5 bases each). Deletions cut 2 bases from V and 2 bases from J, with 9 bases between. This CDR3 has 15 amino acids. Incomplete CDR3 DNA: TGTGCCAGCAGTTTACGAGGGGTTAACACCGGGGAG. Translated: CASSLRGVNTGE. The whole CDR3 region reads CASSLRGVNTGELFF.

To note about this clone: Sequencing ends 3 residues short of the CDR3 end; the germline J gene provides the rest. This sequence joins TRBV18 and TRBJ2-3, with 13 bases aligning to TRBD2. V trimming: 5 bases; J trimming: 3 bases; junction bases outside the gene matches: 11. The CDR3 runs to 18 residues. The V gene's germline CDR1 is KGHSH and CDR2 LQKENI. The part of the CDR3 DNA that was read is TGTGCCAGCTCAAAGACTCGGACTAGCGGGGGAGGGACAGATACG. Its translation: CASSKTRTSGGGTDT. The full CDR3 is CASSKTRTSGGGTDTQYF.

The CDR3 bases that were read are TGTGCCAGCGGGGGTAGCGGTCCTTACAATGAG. Translated, it gives CASGGSGPYNE. The full CDR3 sequence reads CASGGSGPYNEQFF. The chain combines TRBV19 with TRBJ2-1; a possible D gene is TRBD2 (6 bases). From the germline J gene comes the end of the CDR3, since the read stops 3 residues before it. Germline CDR1 reads LNHDA; CDR2 reads SQIVND (reference sequence). V lost 9 bases, J lost 4 bases, and 16 bases lay in between. The CDR3 has 14 amino acids. The entire variable domain, with the rest obtained from reference TRBV19 and TRBJ2-1, is as follows: DGGITQSPKYLFRKEGQNVTLSCEQNLNHDAMYWYRQDPGQGLRLIYYSQIVNDFQKGDIAEGYSVSREKKESFPLTVTSAQKNPTAFYLCASGGSGPYNEQFFGPGTRLTVL.

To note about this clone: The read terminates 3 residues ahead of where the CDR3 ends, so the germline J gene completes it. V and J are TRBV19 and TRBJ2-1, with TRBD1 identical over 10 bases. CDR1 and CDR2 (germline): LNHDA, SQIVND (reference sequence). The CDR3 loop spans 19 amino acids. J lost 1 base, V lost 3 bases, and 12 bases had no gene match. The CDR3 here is CASSIRAGRQGASYNEQFF. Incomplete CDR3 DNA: TGTGCCAGTAGTATTCGGGCCGGTCGACAGGGGGCTTCCTACAATGAG.

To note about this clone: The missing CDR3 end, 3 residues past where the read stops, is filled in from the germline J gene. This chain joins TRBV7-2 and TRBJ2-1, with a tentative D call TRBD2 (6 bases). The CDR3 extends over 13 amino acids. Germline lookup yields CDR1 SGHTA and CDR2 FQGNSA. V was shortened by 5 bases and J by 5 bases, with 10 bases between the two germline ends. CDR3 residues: CASSPGLHNEQFF. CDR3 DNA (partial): TGTGCCAGCAGCCCGGGACTCCACAATGAG.

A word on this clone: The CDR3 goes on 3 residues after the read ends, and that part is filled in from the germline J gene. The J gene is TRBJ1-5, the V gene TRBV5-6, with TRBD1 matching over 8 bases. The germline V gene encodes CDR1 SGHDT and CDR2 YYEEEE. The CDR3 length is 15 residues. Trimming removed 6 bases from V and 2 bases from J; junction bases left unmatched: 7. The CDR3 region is CASTHTQGGNQPQHF. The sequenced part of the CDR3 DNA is TGTGCCAGCACCCATACACAGGGGGGCAATCAGCCC.

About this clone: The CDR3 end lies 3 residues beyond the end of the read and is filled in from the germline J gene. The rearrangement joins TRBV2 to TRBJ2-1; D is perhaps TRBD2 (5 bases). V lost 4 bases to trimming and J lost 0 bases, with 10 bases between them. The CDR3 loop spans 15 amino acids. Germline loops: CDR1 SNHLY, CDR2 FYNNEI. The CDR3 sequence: CASSVAGLSYNEQFF. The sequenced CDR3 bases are TGTGCCAGCAGTGTGGCGGGCCTCTCCTACAATGAG.

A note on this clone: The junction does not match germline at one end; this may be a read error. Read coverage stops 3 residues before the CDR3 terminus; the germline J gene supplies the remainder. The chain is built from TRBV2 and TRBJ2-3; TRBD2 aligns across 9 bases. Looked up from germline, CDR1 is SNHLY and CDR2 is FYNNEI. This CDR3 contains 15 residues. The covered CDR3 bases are TGTGCCAGCAGTGAAAGGCGGGGGGGAACAGAGACG. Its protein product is CASSERRGGTET. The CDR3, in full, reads CASSERRGGTETQYF.

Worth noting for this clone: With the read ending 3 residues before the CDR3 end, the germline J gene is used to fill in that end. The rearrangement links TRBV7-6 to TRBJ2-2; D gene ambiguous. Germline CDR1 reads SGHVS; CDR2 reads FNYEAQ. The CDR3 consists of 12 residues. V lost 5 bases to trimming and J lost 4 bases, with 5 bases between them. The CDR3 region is CASSHFTGELFF. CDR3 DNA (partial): TGTGCCAGCAGCCATTTCACCGGGGAG.

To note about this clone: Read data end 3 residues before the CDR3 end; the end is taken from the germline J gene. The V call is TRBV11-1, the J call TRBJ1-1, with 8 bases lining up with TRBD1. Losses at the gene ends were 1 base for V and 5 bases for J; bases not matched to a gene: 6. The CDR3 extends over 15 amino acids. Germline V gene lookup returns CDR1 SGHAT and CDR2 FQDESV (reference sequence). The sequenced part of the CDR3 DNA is TGTGCCAGCAGCTTAGGGCAGGGGGCAAAGACTGAA. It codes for CASSLGQGAKTE. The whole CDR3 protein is CASSLGQGAKTEAFF.

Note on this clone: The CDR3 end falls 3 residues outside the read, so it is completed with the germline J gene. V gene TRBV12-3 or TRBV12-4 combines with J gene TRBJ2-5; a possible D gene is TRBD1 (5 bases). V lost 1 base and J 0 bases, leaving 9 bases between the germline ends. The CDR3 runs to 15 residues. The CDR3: CASSLGPGYQETQYF. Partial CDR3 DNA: TGTGCCAGCAGTTTAGGCCCAGGGTACCAAGAGACC.

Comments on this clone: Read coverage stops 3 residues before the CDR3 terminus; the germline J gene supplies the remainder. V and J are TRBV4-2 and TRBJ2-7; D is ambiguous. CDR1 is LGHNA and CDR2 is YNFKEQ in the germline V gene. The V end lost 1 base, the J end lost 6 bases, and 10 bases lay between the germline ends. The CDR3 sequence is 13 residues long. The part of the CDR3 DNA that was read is TGTGCCAGCAGCCAAGGACAAAAAGGCGAG. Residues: CASSQGQKGE. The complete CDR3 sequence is CASSQGQKGEQYF.

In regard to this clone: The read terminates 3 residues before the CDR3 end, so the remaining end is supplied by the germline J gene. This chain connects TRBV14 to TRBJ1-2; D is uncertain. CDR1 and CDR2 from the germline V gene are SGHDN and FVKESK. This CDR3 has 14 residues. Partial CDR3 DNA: TGTGCCAGCAGCCAAGATGTAGGAACGGGGGGC. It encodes CASSQDVGTGG. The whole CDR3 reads CASSQDVGTGGYTF.

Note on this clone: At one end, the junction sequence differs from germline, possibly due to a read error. CDR3 DNA, as far as it was read: TGTGCCAGCAGCCTAGCGGGGGGGCCCGCAGATACC. Protein: CASSLAGGPADT. The whole CDR3 protein reads CASSLAGGPADTYTF. The chain joins TRBV7-6 to TRBJ1-2; D possibly corresponds to TRBD1 (6 bases). The CDR3 is cut off 3 residues early in the read; its end comes from the germline J gene. Germline CDR1 SGHVS, CDR2 FNYEAQ. This CDR3 has 15 amino acids.

CDR3 loop: CASSLVQGGTDTQYF. The DNA read from the CDR3 is TGCGCCAGCAGCTTGGTTCAGGGGGGCACAGATACG. V is TRBV5-1 and J is TRBJ2-3, with 7 bases matching TRBD1. The CDR3 goes on 3 residues after the read ends, and that part is filled in from the germline J gene. The CDR3 runs 15 residues. CDR1 is SGHRS, CDR2 YFSETQ, per germline. The J segment lost 1 base and the V segment lost 0 bases, leaving 2 bases of the junction unmatched.

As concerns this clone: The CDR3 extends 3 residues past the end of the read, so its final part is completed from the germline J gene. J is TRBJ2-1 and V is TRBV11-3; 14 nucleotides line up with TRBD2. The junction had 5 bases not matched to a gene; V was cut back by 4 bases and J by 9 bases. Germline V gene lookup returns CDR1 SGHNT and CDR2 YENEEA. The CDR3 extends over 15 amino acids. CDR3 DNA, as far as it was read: TGTGCCAGCAGCTCACCGGGACTAGCGGGGGCTGAG. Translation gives CASSSPGLAGAE. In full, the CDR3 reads CASSSPGLAGAEQFF.

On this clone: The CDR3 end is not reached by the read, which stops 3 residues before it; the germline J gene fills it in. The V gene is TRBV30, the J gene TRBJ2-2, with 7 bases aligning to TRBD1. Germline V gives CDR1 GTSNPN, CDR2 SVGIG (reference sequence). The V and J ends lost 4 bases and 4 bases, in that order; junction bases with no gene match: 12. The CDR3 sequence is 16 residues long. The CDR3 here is CAWIPGQRVRTGELFF. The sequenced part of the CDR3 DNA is TGTGCCTGGATCCCGGGACAGAGAGTTCGCACCGGGGAG.

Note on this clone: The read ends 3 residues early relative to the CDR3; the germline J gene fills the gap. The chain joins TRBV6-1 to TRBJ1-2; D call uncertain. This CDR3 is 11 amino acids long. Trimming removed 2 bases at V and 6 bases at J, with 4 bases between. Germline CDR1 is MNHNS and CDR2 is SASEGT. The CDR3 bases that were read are TGTGCCAGCAGTGAACAGGATGGC. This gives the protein CASSEQDG. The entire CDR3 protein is CASSEQDGYTF.

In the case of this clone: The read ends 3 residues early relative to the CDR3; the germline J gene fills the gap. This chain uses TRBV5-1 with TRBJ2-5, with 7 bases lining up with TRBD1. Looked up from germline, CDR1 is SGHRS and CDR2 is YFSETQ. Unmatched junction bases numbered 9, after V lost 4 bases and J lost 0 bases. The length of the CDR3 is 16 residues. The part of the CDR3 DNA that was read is TGCGCCAGCAGCCCAGAGACAGGGTGGGACCAAGAGACC. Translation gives CASSPETGWDQET. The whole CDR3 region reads CASSPETGWDQETQYF.

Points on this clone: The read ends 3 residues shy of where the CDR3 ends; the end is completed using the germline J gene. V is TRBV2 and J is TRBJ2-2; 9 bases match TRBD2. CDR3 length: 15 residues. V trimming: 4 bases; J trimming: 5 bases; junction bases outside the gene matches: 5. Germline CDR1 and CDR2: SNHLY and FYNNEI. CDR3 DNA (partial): TGTGCCAGCAGTGTTATAGCGGGGGAAACCGGGGAG. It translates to CASSVIAGETGE. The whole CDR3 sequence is CASSVIAGETGELFF.